These T cell receptor beta chains were read from a single sample in a study of blood T cell repertoires in COVID-19. The method was immunoSEQ multiplex PCR; TCRdb's version includes in-frame clones alone and lacks a portion of them. The sample includes fewer than 350,000 clones, approximately 86% of them seen just once. The sequencing input was PBMCs or T cells enriched from blood (not recorded which). These receptors were collected from a middle-aged woman with acute COVID-19. CDR3s include the opening cysteine and the closing phenylalanine or tryptophan.

j_gene: TRBJ2-2
v_gene: TRBV28
CDR3aa: CASTKPGGRFANTGELFF

j_gene: TRBJ2-3
v_gene: TRBV9
CDR3aa: CASSNLLAADTQYF

j_gene: TRBJ1-2
v_gene: TRBV6-5
CDR3aa: CASRLTGSYGYTF

j_gene: TRBJ2-4
v_gene: TRBV11-1
CDR3aa: CASSLDRGDIQYF

j_gene: TRBJ1-5
v_gene: TRBV6-5
CDR3aa: CATERTNQPQHF

j_gene: TRBJ2-1
v_gene: TRBV11-1
CDR3aa: CASSFRQGLYNEQFF

j_gene: TRBJ2-1
v_gene: TRBV11-3
CDR3aa: CASSFDSDNEQFF

j_gene: TRBJ1-3
v_gene: TRBV14
CDR3aa: CASSPTGGAGNTIYF

j_gene: TRBJ1-2
v_gene: TRBV4-3
CDR3aa: CASSQDPRIGEGYTF

j_gene: TRBJ2-7
v_gene: TRBV2
CDR3aa: CASRRVPAGGNEQYF

j_gene: TRBJ1-1
v_gene: TRBV5-6
CDR3aa: CASSQDRGRLNTEAFF

j_gene: TRBJ2-3
v_gene: TRBV7-2
CDR3aa: CATRGGPTFTDTQYF

j_gene: TRBJ1-1
v_gene: TRBV7-3
CDR3aa: CASSLPPGTEAFF

j_gene: TRBJ2-1
v_gene: TRBV7-2
CDR3aa: CASSGTSGREQFF

j_gene: TRBJ1-1
v_gene: TRBV5-1
CDR3aa: CASSALQGFNTEAFF

j_gene: TRBJ2-7
v_gene: TRBV25-1
CDR3aa: CASSVIGLGRDEQYF

j_gene: TRBJ1-6
v_gene: TRBV9
CDR3aa: CASSRGQGDSPLHF

j_gene: TRBJ1-1
v_gene: TRBV5-5
CDR3aa: CASSSREVAFF

j_gene: TRBJ2-7
v_gene: TRBV21-1
CDR3aa: CASSKGTRTSGAVSYEQYF

j_gene: TRBJ2-2
v_gene: TRBV3-1/TRBV3-2
CDR3aa: CASSQLKLARTNTGELFF

j_gene: TRBJ2-7
v_gene: TRBV19
CDR3aa: CASSRDPGLVTEQYF

j_gene: TRBJ2-7
v_gene: TRBV3-1/TRBV3-2
CDR3aa: CASSLSVNSAYEQYF

j_gene: TRBJ2-1
v_gene: TRBV23-1
CDR3aa: CASSRQGNEQFF

j_gene: TRBJ1-2
v_gene: TRBV18
CDR3aa: CASSPGQGVGYTF

j_gene: TRBJ2-3
v_gene: TRBV20-1
CDR3aa: CSAYDRGLWYF

j_gene: TRBJ1-2
v_gene: TRBV6-1
CDR3aa: CASSEIEGVDYGYTF

j_gene: TRBJ2-7
v_gene: TRBV5-1
CDR3aa: CASRQAEGKVEQYF

j_gene: TRBJ1-2
v_gene: TRBV9
CDR3aa: CASSVAEAYGYTF

j_gene: TRBJ2-1
v_gene: TRBV28
CDR3aa: CASSLDLGGSEQFF

j_gene: TRBJ1-1
v_gene: TRBV5-4
CDR3aa: CASSLEGARDTEAFF

j_gene: TRBJ1-1
v_gene: TRBV18
CDR3aa: CASSPRDARATEAFF

j_gene: TRBJ1-1
v_gene: TRBV6-2/TRBV6-3
CDR3aa: CASSPQGGTEAFF